These T cell receptor beta chains were read from a single sample in a study of immune characterization of retroperitoneal liposarcoma. TCRdb recomputed calls from the PCR reads with MiXCR, one row per CDR3 protein. The sample lists thousands of distinct CDR3 sequences; about 26% were seen once. Sample: tumor tissue. All receptors come from a female donor with retroperitoneal liposarcoma. The conserved cysteine and the conserved F or W are not part of the CDR3 here. For some rows the clone size is stated as once, few or many, or as a class when expanded; others skip it.

clone_size	v_call	j_call	cdr3_length	cdr3_aa
.	TRBV7-2	TRBJ2-3	13	ASSPGRGLTDTQY
.	TRBV19	TRBJ2-1	10	ASSIIAGGLN
.	TRBV5-1	TRBJ2-3	14	ASSVLAVEPTDTQY
medium-sized	TRBV6-1	TRBJ2-4	12	ASSELGRTYLQY
.	TRBV5-6	TRBJ1-2	11	ASSTDRFYGYT
medium-sized	TRBV12-3/TRBV12-4	TRBJ2-1	15	ASSPSGPGSSYNEQF
.	TRBV6-1	TRBJ2-3	14	ASTPRASGRADTQY
many	TRBV12-3/TRBV12-4	TRBJ1-5	12	ASTMSGGNQPQH
large	TRBV11-3	TRBJ2-5	13	ASSPGLAGRETQY
.	TRBV5-4	TRBJ2-2	14	ASSLDGQGWTGELF
medium-sized	TRBV6-6	TRBJ2-5	11	ASKRGAGETQY
few	TRBV24-1	TRBJ2-1	13	ATRETGEGYNEQF
many	TRBV6-1	TRBJ1-1	12	ASRKQVGGTEAF
medium-sized	TRBV7-2	TRBJ2-1	13	ASSPPTGSKNIQF
once	TRBV18	TRBJ2-2	14	ASSLTPGQGTGELF
once	TRBV4-3	TRBJ2-7	15	ASSQGPGQGSSYEQY
.	TRBV20-1	TRBJ2-1	14	SASRTSGRSYNEQF
few	TRBV11-2	TRBJ1-2	11	ASSSLGTDGYT
few	TRBV5-1	TRBJ2-2	13	ASSLVATNTGELF
few	TRBV7-2	TRBJ2-6	12	ASRRDSGANVLT
few	TRBV24-1	TRBJ2-3	11	ATSDNPGDTQY
many	TRBV7-6	TRBJ2-5	14	ASSLELASAYNEQY
medium-sized	TRBV12-3/TRBV12-4	TRBJ2-1	12	ASSFSGRRNEQF
.	TRBV12-3/TRBV12-4	TRBJ2-2	17	ASSLASLSGGANTGELF
many	TRBV6-1	.	13	ASSEPGAGLHEQY
.	TRBV6-1	TRBJ2-7	11	ASSAPQGYEQY
many	TRBV27	TRBJ2-1	15	ASSLRDPRTEDNEQF
few	TRBV10-1	.	13	ASSPTSGSGNEQY
few	TRBV12-3/TRBV12-4	.	16	ASSLVIRGTGRIYEQY
few	TRBV12-3/TRBV12-4	TRBJ2-1	13	ASSPGQGWGNEQF
few	TRBV4-1	TRBJ2-7	12	ASSQVDGNGEQY
.	TRBV28	TRBJ2-3	14	ASSLPRASGQDTQY
.	TRBV6-1	TRBJ2-1	12	ASNLAGAGDEQF
.	TRBV7-6	TRBJ1-6	12	ASSSTGKNSPLH
few	TRBV5-1	TRBJ2-1	18	ASSLLTSGTPLSSYNEQF
.	TRBV18	TRBJ2-5	13	ASSPPSAQKETQY
.	TRBV6-1	TRBJ1-1	12	ASSFGQVNTEAF
few	TRBV11-1	TRBJ2-5	12	ASSSWFRQETQY
few	TRBV5-1	TRBJ2-3	13	ASSPGGGEADTQY
.	TRBV12-3/TRBV12-4	TRBJ2-3	13	ASSPHVGRPDTQY
.	TRBV7-3	TRBJ2-3	13	ASSSLAGGSDTQY
medium-sized	TRBV6-1	TRBJ2-6	13	ASSEALNGANVLT
medium-sized	TRBV27	TRBJ2-7	14	ASSSGGSGSVYEQY
.	TRBV7-2	.	14	ASSLSPGRSSYEQY
once	TRBV7-4	TRBJ2-5	11	ASSLFGNNEQY
medium-sized	TRBV12-3/TRBV12-4	TRBJ2-1	11	ASNSGTSNEQF
many	TRBV12-3/TRBV12-4	.	12	ASSGTSETYEQY
many	TRBV11-2	TRBJ2-1	12	ASSLTGQLNEQF
.	TRBV6-1	TRBJ2-3	13	ASSGLAGGPDTQY
medium-sized	TRBV11-3	TRBJ2-2	15	ASSPRGVAGADGELF
many	TRBV27	TRBJ2-3	9	ASSFQGQEY
.	TRBV6-1	TRBJ2-5	12	ASRLQGRQETQY
.	TRBV6-1	.	13	ASSPGTSGYNEQY
.	TRBV6-1	TRBJ2-1	16	ASSPGTGVLAGHNEQF
.	TRBV4-1	TRBJ2-3	13	ASSARTSSTDTQY
medium-sized	TRBV27	TRBJ2-6	14	ASRLGPAPGANVLT
.	TRBV6-1	TRBJ2-3	12	ASSEVASTDTQY